Described below is a single T cell receptor (beta chain) sequence and its context. The CDR3 sequence is 13 residues long. The ends were cut back, 3 bases at V and 1 base at J, with 6 bases in the middle. In germline, CDR1 is SGHTA, CDR2 FQGTGA. The data belong to a study of cytomegalovirus exposure and HLA in healthy donors. PCR employed 60 Vbeta and 13 Jbeta primers. TCRdb's copy holds only in-frame clones and misses some; the assay was immunoSEQ multiplex PCR. This sample yields about 83,000 clones, of which under 80% are seen a single time; 5.5% to 7.5% belongs to the top ten. This sequence originates from a man younger than 30 in good health and CMV-seropositive. The chain uses TRBV7-3 and TRBJ1-1, with D unclear. The sample taken for sequencing was PBMCs. The CDR3 DNA reads as TGTGCCAGCAGCTTGAGTGCGAACACTGAAGCTTTCTTT. Translation gives CASSLSANTEAFF.